This T cell receptor (beta chain) was captured by sequencing in a study of primary melanoma T cells and metastatic recurrence. Profiling relied on immunoSEQ multiplex PCR, and the TCRdb table lists in-frame clones only, not all of them. The sample consists of around 730 clones, roughly 76% of them appearing once. Trimming cost V 2 bases and J 1 base, with 11 bases left between them. Germline CDR1 and CDR2: KGHSH and LQKENI. This CDR3 contains 15 residues. The sample comprised melanoma tumor tissue. The receptor comes from a human donor with melanoma. The chain joins TRBV18 to TRBJ1-1; a weak D match, TRBD1 (5 bases). The CDR3 bases are TGTGCCAGCTCACCAGGCAGGGCGGCGAACACTGAAGCTTTCTTT. Translating gives CASSPGRAANTEAFF. The entire variable domain, with the rest obtained from reference TRBV18 and TRBJ1-1, is as follows: NAGVMQNPRHLVRRRGQEARLRCSPMKGHSHVYWYRQLPEEGLKFMVYLQKENIIDESGMPKERFSAEFPKEGPSILRIQQVVRGDSAAYFCASSPGRAANTEAFFGQGTRLTVV.